The 27 T cell receptor beta chains below all came from one sample that was sequenced in a study of cytomegalovirus exposure and HLA in healthy donors. The PCR had 60 Vbeta and 13 Jbeta primers. TCRdb keeps only in-frame clones here, not all; method: immunoSEQ multiplex PCR. The table records approximately 120,000 clones, just under 75% of them present only once. The sample was PBMCs. These receptors were obtained from a man between 60 and 75 years old in good health and CMV-seropositive.

This clone was seen a handful of times. V is TRBV9 and J is TRBJ2-7; D remains unclear. This CDR3 spans 14 amino acids. Germline lookup yields CDR1 SGDLS and CDR2 YYNGEE. With 4 bases removed from V and 2 bases from J, the gap between germline ends came to 13 bases. DNA for the CDR3: TGTGCCAGCAGCCTCCGTTTTGAGGCCTACGAGCAGTACTTC. Amino acid sequence: CASSLRFEAYEQYF.

The rearrangement uses TRBV7-2 and TRBJ1-5; D ambiguous. This CDR3 comprises 16 residues. Germline-derived CDR1 and CDR2 are SGHTA and FQGNSA. Trimming took 1 base from V and 0 from J, leaving 10 bases between them. The CDR3 DNA follows: TGTGCCAGCAGCTTAGGCCCCGGGTTTAGCAATCAGCCCCAGCATTTT. Its protein product is CASSLGPGFSNQPQHF.

This rearrangement joins TRBV5-1 to TRBJ1-5; TRBD1 is a possible D gene (6 bases). This CDR3 has 14 residues. CDR1 is SGHRS and CDR2 is YFSETQ in the germline V gene. Trimming took off 5 bases at V and 8 bases at J, with 17 bases between the two ends. The CDR3 protein is CASRPYRAAEPQHF. In nucleotides, the CDR3 is TGCGCCAGCAGACCGTACAGGGCAGCGGAGCCCCAGCATTTT.

The rearrangement joins TRBV7-3 to TRBJ2-3; TRBD2 might be the D (6 bases). Deletions cut 2 bases from V and 1 base from J, with 10 bases between. Germline CDR1 SGHTA, CDR2 FQGTGA. There are 15 residues in the CDR3. The CDR3 bases are TGTGCCAGCAGCTTAGGTGCGGGACGCACAGATACGCAGTATTTT. Translation: CASSLGAGRTDTQYF.

V and J are TRBV5-1 and TRBJ2-7; TRBD2 matches at 10 bases. Germline CDR1 is SGHRS and CDR2 is YFSETQ. This CDR3 is 15 amino acids long. V trimming: 4 bases; J trimming: 4 bases; junction bases outside the gene matches: 8. The CDR3 is CASSPPSGGSYEQYF. CDR3 sequence (DNA): TGCGCCAGCAGCCCCCCTAGCGGGGGATCGTACGAGCAGTACTTC.

V is TRBV28 and J is TRBJ2-2; tentatively, D is TRBD1 (5 bases). V dropped 7 bases and J dropped 9 bases, with 15 bases sitting between them. The germline V gene has CDR1 MDHEN and CDR2 SYDVKM. This CDR3 comprises 13 residues. The CDR3: CASTRGRARELFF. DNA for the CDR3: TGTGCCAGCACTAGGGGCCGCGCCCGGGAGCTGTTTTTT.

This chain connects TRBV9 to TRBJ1-4; D uncertain. CDR3 length: 13 amino acids. V shed 8 bases and J shed 8 bases, with 16 bases lying between them. CDR1 and CDR2 (germline): SGDLS, YYNGEE. CDR3 nucleotides: TGTGCCAGTAGAGGAGGACGGTCCGAAAAACTGTTTTTT. This encodes CASRGGRSEKLFF.

The chain couples TRBV2 to TRBJ2-7; 9 bases map to TRBD1. The CDR3 length is 12 residues. Germline V gene lookup returns CDR1 SNHLY and CDR2 FYNNEI. V was clipped by 6 bases and J by 5 bases; unmatched bases: 2. The CDR3 DNA is TGTGCCAGCAGGGGACAGGGCCACGAGCAGTACTTC. It translates to CASRGQGHEQYF.

For the CDR3, the DNA is TGCAGCGTTGATCCCACTCGGGCCAGGGTGGATGGCTACACCTTC. Protein: CSVDPTRARVDGYTF. The chain has TRBV29-1 and TRBJ1-2, with D possibly TRBD1 on 5 matching bases. This CDR3 spans 15 amino acids. Looked up from germline, CDR1 is SQVTM and CDR2 is ANQGSEA. With 3 bases removed from V and 6 bases from J, the gap between germline ends came to 20 bases.

The gene calls are TRBV28 and TRBJ1-1; TRBD1 might be the D (5 bases). V gave up 4 bases and J gave up 1 base, with 7 bases separating them. The germline V gene has CDR1 MDHEN and CDR2 SYDVKM. This CDR3 comprises 13 residues. The CDR3 DNA is TGTGCCAGCAGTTGGGGCCCGAACACTGAAGCTTTCTTT. Translating gives CASSWGPNTEAFF.

In its sample, this clone was seen a few times. The junction departs from the called germline gene at one end, perhaps through a read error. The V and J genes are TRBV7-9 and TRBJ1-3, with D possibly matching TRBD1 (6 bases). CDR1 and CDR2 from the germline V gene are SEHNR and FQNEAQ (reference sequence). The length of the CDR3 is 18 residues. The CDR3 bases are TGTTCCAGCAGCTTGAGTTGGGGGCGACCACACTCTGGAAACACCATATATTTT. It translates to CSSSLSWGRPHSGNTIYF.

V gene TRBV18 combines with J gene TRBJ1-2, with D perhaps TRBD1 (6 bases). Trimming removed 3 bases at V and 10 bases at J, with 15 bases between. Germline V lookup: CDR1 KGHSH, CDR2 LQKENI. The CDR3 is 13 amino acids. The CDR3 loop is CASSPTDSLFYTF. In nucleotides, the CDR3 is TGTGCCAGCTCACCCACGGACAGTCTCTTCTACACCTTC.

The rearrangement uses TRBV25-1 and TRBJ2-1, with 13 positions matching TRBD2. The junction had 4 bases not matched to a gene; V was cut back by 6 bases and J by 5 bases. The CDR3 has 15 amino acids. CDR1 MGHDK and CDR2 SYGVNS come from the germline V gene. CDR3 bases: TGTGCCAGCAGCACTAGCGGGGGGGCCAACAATGAGCAGTTCTTC. Amino acid sequence: CASSTSGGANNEQFF.

In this sample, this clone turned up a few times. The CDR3 spells CASTGENEQYF. CDR3 DNA: TGTGCCAGCACAGGGGAAAACGAGCAGTACTTC. The chain recombines TRBV28 with TRBJ2-7; the D gene is possibly TRBD1 (6 bases). The V gene's germline CDR1 is MDHEN and CDR2 SYDVKM. The CDR3 runs 11 residues. V gave up 7 bases and J gave up 5 bases, with 9 bases separating them.

This clone was detected ten times or more. The rearrangement joins TRBV6-5 to TRBJ1-6; D is perhaps TRBD1 (6 bases). The V gene lost 8 bases and the J gene lost 3 bases, with 8 bases spanning the gap. The CDR3 contains 13 residues. Germline CDR1 reads MNHEY; CDR2 reads SVGAGI. CDR3 in DNA: TGTGCCAGCCGACAGGACTATAATTCACCCCTCCACTTT. This sequence encodes CASRQDYNSPLHF.

The rearrangement joins TRBV29-1 to TRBJ1-2; TRBD1 matches at 9 bases. Germline CDR1 SQVTM, CDR2 ANQGSEA. Unmatched junction bases numbered 0, after V lost 4 bases and J lost 0 bases. The CDR3 length is 13 residues. CDR3 DNA: TGCAGCGTTGGACAGGGGGCTAACTATGGCTACACCTTC. This encodes CSVGQGANYGYTF.

A remark on this clone: The same CDR3 also results from other DNA sequences found in this sample. The chain joins TRBV5-1 to TRBJ1-1, with D uncertain. Germline loops: CDR1 SGHRS, CDR2 YFSETQ. Deletions cut 2 bases from V and 2 bases from J, with 7 bases between. The CDR3 runs to 13 residues. The CDR3 sequence: CASSLGGNTEAFF. The CDR3 region has the DNA TGCGCCAGCAGCTTAGGAGGAAACACTGAAGCTTTCTTT.

The sample holds a few counts of this clone. Relative to the germline gene, one junction end is altered; a read error may explain this. The chain joins TRBV7-3 to TRBJ1-1; D gene ambiguous. CDR1 SGHTA and CDR2 FQGTGA come from the germline V gene. CDR3 length: 13 amino acids. This chain's CDR3 is CASSFDGNAEAFF. CDR3 nucleotide sequence: TGTGCCAGCAGCTTTGACGGGAACGCTGAAGCTTTCTTT.

The V gene is TRBV15, the J gene TRBJ2-7; possible D gene TRBD1, 5 bases. CDR1 is LNHNV and CDR2 is YYDKDF in the germline V gene (reference sequence). The CDR3 is made up of 15 amino acids. Trimming stripped 2 bases from V and 6 bases from J, with 17 bases between. The CDR3 nucleotides read TGTGCCACCAGCAGACATCCAAAGTGGGGCCTCGAGCAGTACTTC. This codes for CATSRHPKWGLEQYF.

This clone was observed a few times. The chain has TRBV10-3 and TRBJ1-4; TRBD1 matches 7 bases. V trimming: 10 bases; J trimming: 7 bases; junction bases outside the gene matches: 12. The CDR3 covers 14 residues. Germline CDR1 is ENHRY and CDR2 is SYGVKD. CDR3 nucleotides: TGTGCCAGCACCCGAGGCAGGGGGGTTGAAAAACTGTTTTTT. Its protein is CASTRGRGVEKLFF.

The chain has TRBV5-6 and TRBJ2-3; 7 nucleotides match TRBD1. There are 15 residues in the CDR3. Germline V lookup: CDR1 SGHDT, CDR2 YYEEEE. The ends lost 2 bases at V and 4 bases at J; junction bases unmatched: 7. This CDR3 is CASSFGVTGADTQYF. DNA for the CDR3: TGTGCCAGCAGCTTCGGGGTTACAGGGGCAGATACGCAGTATTTT. Variable domain in full (rest from reference TRBV5-6 and TRBJ2-3): DAGVTQSPTHLIKTRGQQVTLRCSPKSGHDTVSWYQQALGQGPQFIFQYYEEEERQRGNFPDRFSGHQFPNYSSELNVNALLLGDSALYLCASSFGVTGADTQYFGPGTRLTVL.

This sequence joins TRBV4-1 and TRBJ1-5, with 7 bases identical to TRBD1. The CDR3 has 17 amino acids. Germline V gene sequence: CDR1 MGHRA, CDR2 YSYEKL. V shed 2 bases, J shed 2 bases, and the junction held 9 bases outside the gene matches. DNA for the CDR3: TGCGCCAGCAGCCAATTCCCGAAGACAGGGCGCAATCAGCCCCAGCATTTT. Residues: CASSQFPKTGRNQPQHF.

This clone was seen once. V gene TRBV27 combines with J gene TRBJ2-3, with 8 bases identical to TRBD2. V lost 7 bases, J lost 6 bases, and 9 bases stayed unmatched. CDR1 is MNHEY, CDR2 SMNVEV, per germline (reference sequence). The CDR3 consists of 14 residues. CDR3 amino acids: CASKASGGWDTQYF. DNA of the CDR3: TGTGCCAGCAAAGCGTCGGGGGGGTGGGATACGCAGTATTTT.

CDR3 in DNA: TGTGCCAGCAGCTTCGTGCTAGCGGGGGGTCAGGAGACCCAGTACTTC. Translated, it gives CASSFVLAGGQETQYF. The chain recombines TRBV5-6 with TRBJ2-5, with TRBD2 identical over 11 bases. Germline loops: CDR1 SGHDT, CDR2 YYEEEE. V dropped 2 bases and J dropped 5; count of bases not matched to a gene: 8. The CDR3 is 16 residues long. The complete variable domain, with remaining parts taken from reference TRBV5-6 and TRBJ2-5, reads DAGVTQSPTHLIKTRGQQVTLRCSPKSGHDTVSWYQQALGQGPQFIFQYYEEEERQRGNFPDRFSGHQFPNYSSELNVNALLLGDSALYLCASSFVLAGGQETQYFGPGTRLLVL.

V usage is TRBV30 and J usage is TRBJ2-5, with a possible D match to TRBD1 (6 bases). Trimming left V 2 bases short and J 7 bases short, with 17 bases between. Germline-derived CDR1 and CDR2 are GTSNPN and SVGIG (reference sequence). The CDR3 totals 14 residues. CDR3 bases: TGTGCCTGGAGTCAGGGCAGGGGATGGGGGACCCAGTACTTC. Translating gives CAWSQGRGWGTQYF.

The CDR3 DNA sequence: TGCAGCGTCCCCCCTACGACGGGGGTAAACACTGAAGCTTTCTTT. Its translation: CSVPPTTGVNTEAFF. The J gene is TRBJ1-1, the V gene TRBV29-1; tentative D call: TRBD1 (5 bases). CDR3 length: 15 residues. Trimming left V 6 bases short and J 2 bases short, with 19 bases between. Per the germline V gene, CDR1 is SQVTM and CDR2 is ANQGSEA. The entire variable domain, with the rest obtained from reference TRBV29-1 and TRBJ1-1, is as follows: SAVISQKPSRDICQRGTSLTIQCQVDSQVTMMFWYRQQPGQSLTLIATANQGSEATYESGFVIDKFPISRPNLTFSTLTVSNMSPEDSSIYLCSVPPTTGVNTEAFFGQGTRLTVV.

The J gene is TRBJ1-5, the V gene TRBV28, with TRBD1 as a possible D gene (6 bases). The CDR3 is made up of 14 amino acids. Trimming stripped 3 bases from V and 7 bases from J, with 13 bases between. Germline-derived CDR1 and CDR2 are MDHEN and SYDVKM. CDR3 region: CASSFLGQYQPQHF. The CDR3 bases are TGTGCCAGCAGTTTTTTAGGACAGTACCAGCCCCAGCATTTT. Complete variable domain (other parts from reference TRBV28 and TRBJ1-5): DVKVTQSSRYLVKRTGEKVFLECVQDMDHENMFWYRQDPGLGLRLIYFSYDVKMKEKGDIPEGYSVSREKKERFSLILESASTNQTSMYLCASSFLGQYQPQHFGDGTRLSIL.